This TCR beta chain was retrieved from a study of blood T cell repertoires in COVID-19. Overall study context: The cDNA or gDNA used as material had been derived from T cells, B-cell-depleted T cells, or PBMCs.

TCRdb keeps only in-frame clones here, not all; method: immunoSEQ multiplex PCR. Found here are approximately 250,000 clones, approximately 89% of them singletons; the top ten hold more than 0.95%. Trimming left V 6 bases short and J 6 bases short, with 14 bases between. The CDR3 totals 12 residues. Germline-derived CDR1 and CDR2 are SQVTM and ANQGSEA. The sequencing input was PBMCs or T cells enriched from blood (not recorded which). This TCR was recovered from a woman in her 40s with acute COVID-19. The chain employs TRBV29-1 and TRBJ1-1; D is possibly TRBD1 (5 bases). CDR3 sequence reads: CSVGGGRSEAFF. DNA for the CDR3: TGCAGCGTAGGCGGGGGTCGTTCTGAAGCTTTCTTT.